The T cell receptor (beta chain) under discussion was sequenced for a study of blood T cell repertoires in COVID-19. At the level of the study: Acute and convalescent COVID-19 specimens originated in the United States, Italy and Spain. The cDNA or gDNA used as material had been derived from T cells, B-cell-depleted T cells, or PBMCs.

In the original workflow: Nucleated cell counts were estimated from reference gene primer amplification. The table came from immunoSEQ multiplex PCR; TCRdb's copy has only in-frame clones and leaves some out. D and trimming were read from the DNA, whereas the V and J calls and clone size are those reported in that table. The sample lists 89,000 or so clones, more than 90% occurring once. Trimming at V came to 4 bases and at J to 3 bases, leaving 4 bases not matched to a gene. Germline lookup yields CDR1 SGHDT and CDR2 YYEEEE. This CDR3 contains 14 residues. The rearrangement joins TRBV5-6 to TRBJ2-7; TRBD2 matches at 10 bases. The sequence was obtained from a human donor with active COVID-19. The donor label of this sample is uncertain. Sequencing was done on a sample of peripheral blood. The CDR3 sequence: CASSRTSGSYEQYF. The CDR3 coding sequence is TGTGCCAGCAGCAGGACTAGCGGAAGCTACGAGCAGTACTTC. Combining the CDR3 with reference TRBV5-6 and TRBJ2-7 gives the whole variable domain DAGVTQSPTHLIKTRGQQVTLRCSPKSGHDTVSWYQQALGQGPQFIFQYYEEEERQRGNFPDRFSGHQFPNYSSELNVNALLLGDSALYLCASSRTSGSYEQYFGPGTRLTVT.